This T cell receptor (beta chain) derives from a study of cytotoxic CD8 clonotypes in ibrutinib-treated CLL. Across the study: Among responders, about 24 were partial and 2 complete; after median roughly 70 months, about 15 stayed remitted and about 12 progressed. Study-wide points: With treatment, public clonotypes, which were uncommon, either contracted or remained stable.

CDR1 LNHDA and CDR2 SQIVND come from the germline V gene (reference sequence). The CDR3 is 13 amino acids. V gave up 4 bases and J gave up 7 bases, with 13 bases separating them. A 1 in 200,000 to 1 in 1 million T cell depth was the sequencing target. Generated by immunoSEQ multiplex PCR, the TCRdb table keeps only in-frame clones and is missing some. The profile shows 73,000 or so clones, about 64% of them singletons. On this clone: Its antigen is unidentified.

The material was PBMCs, obtained after 12 months of ibrutinib treatment. The source of this sequence is a human donor with chronic lymphocytic leukemia. The V call is TRBV19, the J call TRBJ2-5, with D perhaps TRBD1 or TRBD2 (5 bases each). CDR3 region: CASSKGTQRTQYF. The DNA of the CDR3 is TGTGCCAGTAGTAAGGGGACCCAGCGGACCCAGTACTTC.